This TCR beta chain was recovered during a study of shared clonotypes between healthy human individuals. Assay used: immunoSEQ multiplex PCR; TCRdb lists only in-frame clones, some missing. The data show approximately 1.9 million clones, around 93% seen once. For this clone: The sample contains more than one DNA sequence encoding this CDR3.

This CDR3 comprises 14 residues. Per germline, CDR1 WSHSY and CDR2 SAAADI. V lost 8 bases to trimming and J lost 0 bases; unmatched junction nucleotides: 2. Naive CD8 cells lacked CD45RO, underwent positive selection for CCR7 and left out terminally differentiated effector memory CD45RA+ cells. Material for sequencing was naive CD8+ T cells from PBMCs. The sequence was collected from a man younger than 30 in good health. Some clones in this sample may be carry-over from other donors' samples. The chain recombines TRBV10-2 with TRBJ1-5; 9 nucleotides agree with TRBD1. The CDR3 is CASWDRDSNQPQHF. The CDR3 DNA reads TGCGCCAGCTGGGACAGGGATAGCAATCAGCCCCAGCATTTT.